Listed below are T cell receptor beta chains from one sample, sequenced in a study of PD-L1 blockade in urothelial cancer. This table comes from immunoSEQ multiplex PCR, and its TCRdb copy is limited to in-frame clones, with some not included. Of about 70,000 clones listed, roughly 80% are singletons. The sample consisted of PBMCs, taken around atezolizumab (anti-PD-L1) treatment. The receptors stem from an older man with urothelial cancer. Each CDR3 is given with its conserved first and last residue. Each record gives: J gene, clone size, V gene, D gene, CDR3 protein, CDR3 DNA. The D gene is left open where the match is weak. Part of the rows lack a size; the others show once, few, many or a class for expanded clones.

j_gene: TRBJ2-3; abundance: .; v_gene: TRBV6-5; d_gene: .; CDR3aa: CASSTSGYTQYF; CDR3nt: TGTGCCAGCAGCACTTCAGGGTATACGCAGTATTTT
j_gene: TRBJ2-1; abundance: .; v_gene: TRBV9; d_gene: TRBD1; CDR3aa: CASSDPGTGGFYNEQFF; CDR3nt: TGTGCCAGCAGCGACCCCGGGACAGGGGGATTTTACAATGAGCAGTTCTTC
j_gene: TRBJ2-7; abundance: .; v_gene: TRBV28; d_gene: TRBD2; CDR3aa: CASTIATSGTTYEQYF; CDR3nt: TGTGCCAGCACCATCGCCACTAGCGGGACGACCTACGAGCAGTACTTC
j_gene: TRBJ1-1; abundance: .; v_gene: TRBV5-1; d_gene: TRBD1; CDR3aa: CASSPSTGGLMNTEAFF; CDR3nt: TGCGCCAGCAGCCCCTCAACAGGGGGCCTCATGAACACTGAAGCTTTCTTT
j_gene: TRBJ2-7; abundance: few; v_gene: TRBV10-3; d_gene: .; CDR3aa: CAISEAMVASEQYF; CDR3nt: TGTGCCATCAGTGAGGCTATGGTAGCCTCCGAGCAGTACTTC
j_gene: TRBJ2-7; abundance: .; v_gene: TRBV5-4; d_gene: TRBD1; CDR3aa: CASSRRDSISYEQYF; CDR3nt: TGTGCCAGCAGCAGAAGGGACAGTATATCCTACGAGCAGTACTTC
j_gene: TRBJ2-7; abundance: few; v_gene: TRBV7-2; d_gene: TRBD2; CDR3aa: CASTPSGRVVYEQYF; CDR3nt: TGTGCCAGCACCCCTAGCGGGAGGGTGGTCTACGAGCAGTACTTC
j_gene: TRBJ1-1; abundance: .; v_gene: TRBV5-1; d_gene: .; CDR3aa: CASSLGSGLEAFF; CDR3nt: TGCGCCAGCAGTCTTGGATCAGGGCTTGAAGCTTTCTTT
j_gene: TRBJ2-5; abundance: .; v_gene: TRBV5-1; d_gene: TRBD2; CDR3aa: CASSLSGTSGSGETQYF; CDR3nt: TGCGCCAGCAGCTTGTCCGGGACTAGCGGGAGCGGAGAGACCCAGTACTTC
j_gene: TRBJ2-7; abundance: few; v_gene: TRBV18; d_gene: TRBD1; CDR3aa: CASSPGTGITYEQYF; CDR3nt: TGTGCCAGCTCACCAGGGACAGGGATCACCTACGAGCAGTACTTC
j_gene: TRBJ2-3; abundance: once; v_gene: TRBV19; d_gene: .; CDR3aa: CATKPPGTDTQYF; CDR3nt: TGTGCCACCAAGCCCCCGGGCACAGATACGCAGTATTTT
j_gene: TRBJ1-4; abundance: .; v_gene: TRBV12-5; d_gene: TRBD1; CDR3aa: CASGRITGGNEKLFF; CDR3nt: TGTGCTAGTGGTCGGATCACAGGGGGTAATGAAAAACTGTTTTTT
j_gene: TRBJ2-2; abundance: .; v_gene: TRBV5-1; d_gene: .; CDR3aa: CASSLAGDGELFF; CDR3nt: TGCGCCAGCAGCTTGGCAGGGGACGGGGAGCTGTTTTTT
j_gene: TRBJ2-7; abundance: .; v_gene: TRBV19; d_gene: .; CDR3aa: CASSIMLSQGSAEQYF; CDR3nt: TGTGCCAGTAGTATAATGTTGAGTCAGGGGTCGGCCGAGCAGTACTTC
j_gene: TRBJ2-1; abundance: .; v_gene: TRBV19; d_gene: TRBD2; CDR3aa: CASSMERGLAGGRPYNEQFF; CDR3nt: TGTGCCAGTAGTATGGAAAGGGGACTAGCGGGAGGGCGCCCCTACAATGAGCAGTTCTTC
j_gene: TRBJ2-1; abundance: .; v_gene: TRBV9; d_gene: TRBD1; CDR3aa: CASRAGTAHNEQFF; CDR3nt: TGTGCCAGCAGGGCCGGGACAGCTCACAATGAGCAGTTCTTC
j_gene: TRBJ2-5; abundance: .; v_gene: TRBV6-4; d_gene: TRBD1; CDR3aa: CASKPGRQGTETQYF; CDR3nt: TGTGCCAGCAAGCCCGGACGACAGGGGACGGAGACCCAGTACTTC
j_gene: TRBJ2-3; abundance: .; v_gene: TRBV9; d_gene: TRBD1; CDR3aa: CASRGDRATDTQYF; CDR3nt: TGTGCCAGCAGAGGAGACAGGGCCACAGATACGCAGTATTTT